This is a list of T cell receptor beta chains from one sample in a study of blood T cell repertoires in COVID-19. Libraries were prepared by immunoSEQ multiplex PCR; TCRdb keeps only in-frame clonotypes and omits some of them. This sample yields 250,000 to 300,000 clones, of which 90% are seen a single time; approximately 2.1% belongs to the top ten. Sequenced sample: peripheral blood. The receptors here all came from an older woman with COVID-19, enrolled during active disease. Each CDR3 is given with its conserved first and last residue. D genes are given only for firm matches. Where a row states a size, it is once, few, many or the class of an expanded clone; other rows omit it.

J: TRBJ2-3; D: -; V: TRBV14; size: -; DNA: TGTGCCAGCAGCCGACGGGCAGATACGCAGTATTTT; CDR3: CASSRRADTQYF
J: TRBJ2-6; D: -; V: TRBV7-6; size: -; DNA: TGTGCCAGCAGCAAGACAGGTCAGGCCAACGTCCTGACTTTC; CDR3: CASSKTGQANVLTF
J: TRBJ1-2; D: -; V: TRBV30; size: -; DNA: TGTGCCTGGAGTGTAACTTACAACTATGGCTACACCTTC; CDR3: CAWSVTYNYGYTF
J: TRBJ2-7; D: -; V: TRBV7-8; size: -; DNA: TGTGCCAGCAGCTTAGGGACCGGGACCTACGAGCAGTACTTC; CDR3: CASSLGTGTYEQYF
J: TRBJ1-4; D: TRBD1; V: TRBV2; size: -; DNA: TGTGCCAGCAGGGGGGACAGGGCTGCTGAAAAACTGTTTTTT; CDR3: CASRGDRAAEKLFF
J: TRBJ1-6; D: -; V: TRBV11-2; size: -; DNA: TGTGCCAGCAGTTCCGTATCACCCCTCCACTTT; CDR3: CASSSVSPLHF
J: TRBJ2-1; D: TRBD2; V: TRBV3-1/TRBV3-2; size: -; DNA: TGTGCCAGCAGCCAAGGAATAGGACTAGGACCTTACAATAGTGAGCAGTTCTTC; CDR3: CASSQGIGLGPYNSEQFF
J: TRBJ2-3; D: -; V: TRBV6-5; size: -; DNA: TGTGCCAGCCGCAAGAGGGATACGCAGTATTTT; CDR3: CASRKRDTQYF
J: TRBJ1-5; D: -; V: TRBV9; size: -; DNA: TGTGCCAGCGGGACATCGCCCGGGAGCAATCAGCCCCAGCATTTT; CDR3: CASGTSPGSNQPQHF
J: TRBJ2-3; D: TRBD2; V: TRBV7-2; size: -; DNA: TGTGCCAGCAGCTTAGGAGCGGGGGGTTCAGATACGCAGTATTTT; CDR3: CASSLGAGGSDTQYF
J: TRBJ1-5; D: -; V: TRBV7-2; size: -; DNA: TGTGCCAGCAGCTTATTCTCTCAGCCCCAGCATTTT; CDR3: CASSLFSQPQHF
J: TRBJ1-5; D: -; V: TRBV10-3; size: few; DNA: TGTGCCATCAGTGAGACGAAGGTGGGGGGATTGAATCAGCCCCAGCATTTT; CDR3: CAISETKVGGLNQPQHF
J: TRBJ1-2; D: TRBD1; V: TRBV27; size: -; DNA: TGTGCCAGCACCAAGACAGGGGGCATCGGTGGCTACACCTTC; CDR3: CASTKTGGIGGYTF
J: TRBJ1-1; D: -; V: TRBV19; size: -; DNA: TGTGCCAGTAGTCCCCAGGGCTGGGGAACTGAAGCTTTCTTT; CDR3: CASSPQGWGTEAFF
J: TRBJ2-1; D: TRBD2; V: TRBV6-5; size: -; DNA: TGTGCCAGCAGACCCACGGGACTAAACAATGAGCAGTTCTTC; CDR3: CASRPTGLNNEQFF
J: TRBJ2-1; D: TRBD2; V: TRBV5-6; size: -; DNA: TGTGCCAGCACCGACGAGGTAGGGACTAGGATAGGAAGTGAGCAGTTCTTC; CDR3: CASTDEVGTRIGSEQFF
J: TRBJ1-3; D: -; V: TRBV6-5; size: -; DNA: TGTGCCAGCAGACAAGAGGGCACCATATATTTT; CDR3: CASRQEGTIYF
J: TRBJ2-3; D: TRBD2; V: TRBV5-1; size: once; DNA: TGCGCCAGCAGCTGGAGGGGAGGGGACGGGGATACGCAGTATTTT; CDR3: CASSWRGGDGDTQYF
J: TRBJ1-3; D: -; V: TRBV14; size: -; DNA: TGTGCCAGCAGCCAAGGAGGCACCAGCTACGGGGGAAACACCATATATTTT; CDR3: CASSQGGTSYGGNTIYF
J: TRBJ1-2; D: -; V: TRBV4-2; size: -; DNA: TGTGCCGCGGGGGGGGATACAAGAAACAACTATGGCTACACCTTC; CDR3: CAAGGDTRNNYGYTF
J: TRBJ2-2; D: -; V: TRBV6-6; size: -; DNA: TGTGCCAGCAGTTACGCGGGATCTAGCACCGGGGAGCTGTTTTTT; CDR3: CASSYAGSSTGELFF
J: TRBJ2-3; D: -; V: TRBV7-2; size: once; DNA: TGTGCCAGCAGCTTAGGGGCTCGCACAGATACGCAGTATTTT; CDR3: CASSLGARTDTQYF
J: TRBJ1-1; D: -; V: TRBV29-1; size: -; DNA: TGCAGCGTTGAAGTCCGCGGGGTAGGCACTGAAGCTTTCTTT; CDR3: CSVEVRGVGTEAFF
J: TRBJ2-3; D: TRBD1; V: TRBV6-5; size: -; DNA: TGTGCCAGCAGGACAGGGCGGGCAGATACGCAGTATTTT; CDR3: CASRTGRADTQYF
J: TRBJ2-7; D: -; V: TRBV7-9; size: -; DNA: TGTGCCAGCAGATCACTAGTAAGCAACGAGCAGTACTTC; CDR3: CASRSLVSNEQYF
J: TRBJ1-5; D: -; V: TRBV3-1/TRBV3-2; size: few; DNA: TGTGCCAGCAGCCAAGGGGCAGGTACCAATCAGCCCCAGCATTTT; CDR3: CASSQGAGTNQPQHF
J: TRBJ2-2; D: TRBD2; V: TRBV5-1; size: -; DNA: TGCGCCAGCAGCTTGGCGGGGACTACGAACACCGGGGAGCTGTTTTTT; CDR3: CASSLAGTTNTGELFF
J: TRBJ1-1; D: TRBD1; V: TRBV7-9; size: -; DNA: TGTGCCAGCAGCTTAGGGGACAGGGCCCGTACACAGACTGAAGCTTTCTTT; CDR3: CASSLGDRARTQTEAFF
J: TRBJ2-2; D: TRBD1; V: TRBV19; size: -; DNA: TGTGCCAGTATCCGGGGACAGGGATACGGGGAGCTGTTTTTT; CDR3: CASIRGQGYGELFF
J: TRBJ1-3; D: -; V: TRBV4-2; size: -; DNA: TGTGCCAGCAGCCAAGCGGGGGTAAGCACCATATATTTT; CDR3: CASSQAGVSTIYF
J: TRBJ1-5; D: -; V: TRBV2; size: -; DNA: TGTGCCAGCAGTGATTCGAGAGAATATCAGCCCCAGCATTTT; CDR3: CASSDSREYQPQHF
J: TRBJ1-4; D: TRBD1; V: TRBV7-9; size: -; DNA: TGTGCCAGCAGCCCTCGGACAGGGACGAGTGAAAAACTGTTTTTT; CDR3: CASSPRTGTSEKLFF
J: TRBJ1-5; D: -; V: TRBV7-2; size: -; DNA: TGTGCCAGCAGCTTATCCCCAAGCAATCAGCCCCAGCATTTT; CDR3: CASSLSPSNQPQHF
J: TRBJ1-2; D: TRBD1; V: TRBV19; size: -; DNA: TGTGCCAGTAGTTACGGGACAGGGGACTATGGCTACACCTTC; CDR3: CASSYGTGDYGYTF
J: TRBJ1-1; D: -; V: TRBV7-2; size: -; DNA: TGTGCCAGCAGCTTAGGGTCGCGCCGTGAAGCTTTCTTT; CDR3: CASSLGSRREAFF
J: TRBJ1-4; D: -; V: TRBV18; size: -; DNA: TGTGCCAGCTCATTTTCGACAGTGATTAATGAAAAACTGTTTTTT; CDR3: CASSFSTVINEKLFF